Following are 20 T cell receptor beta chains from one sample sequenced in a study of T cells in Graves' hyperthyroidism and ophthalmopathy. Amplification targeted TCR beta CDR3 regions from RNA transcripts. First-round RT-PCR with HTBI primers amplified the TCR CDR3 region. TCRdb passed the multiplex PCR reads through MiXCR, listing each CDR3 protein once. The repertoire holds 500,000 to 700,000 distinct CDR3 sequences, 16% seen once, with approximately 20% in the top ten. The specimen was blood. The receptor set was obtained from a woman aged 18-30 years with Graves' hyperthyroidism.

This clonotype occurred many times. The chain is built from TRBV6-4 and TRBJ2-6; D perhaps matches TRBD1 (5 bases). This CDR3 region has 16 residues. V was trimmed by 0 bases and J by 2 bases, leaving 8 bases between them. From germline, CDR1 is MRHNA and CDR2 SNTAGT. In nucleotides, the CDR3 is TGTGCCAGCAGTGACTCAGGGGATACTGGGGCCAACGTCCTGACTTTC. This translates into CASSDSGDTGANVLTF.

This clonotype occurred many times. This rearrangement joins TRBV7-6 to TRBJ2-1; D call uncertain. V lost 0 bases, J lost 5 bases, and 8 bases lay in between. This CDR3 contains 14 residues. Per the germline V gene, CDR1 is SGHVS and CDR2 is FNYEAQ. This CDR3 is CASSLARRDNEQFF. CDR3 bases: TGTGCCAGCAGCTTAGCGCGTCGAGACAATGAGCAGTTCTTC.

At least ten counts were recorded for this clonotype. V gene TRBV7-2 combines with J gene TRBJ2-7, with D unresolved. Per germline, CDR1 SGHTA and CDR2 FQGNSA. Between the trimmed V and J ends, which lost 0 bases and 8 bases, there was a span of 8 bases. The CDR3 totals 12 residues. CDR3 sequence reads: CASSLALGKQYF. CDR3 nucleotides: TGTGCCAGCAGCTTAGCGTTGGGTAAGCAGTACTTC.

V usage is TRBV6-5 and J usage is TRBJ2-7, with no clear D. Looked up from germline, CDR1 is MNHEY and CDR2 is SVGAGI. V lost 2 bases, J lost 4 bases, and 15 bases lay in between. This CDR3 contains 15 residues. CDR3 residues: CASSYDGRTDYEQYF. Here the CDR3 DNA reads TGTGCCAGCAGTTACGATGGCAGGACCGATTACGAGCAGTACTTC.

This CDR3 is CASSQSEQVYNEQFF. As DNA, the CDR3 is TGTGCCAGCAGTCAATCGGAACAGGTCTACAATGAGCAGTTCTTC. The gene calls are TRBV6-2 or TRBV6-3 and TRBJ2-1, with a weak D call TRBD1 (5 bases). The V end was cut by 5 bases, the J end by 3 bases, with 14 bases between. The CDR3 runs to 15 residues. CDR1 is MNHEY and CDR2 is SVGEGT in the germline V gene.

This clonotype was recorded once. A read error may be the cause here, since a much bigger clone is one base away. The CDR3 does not close with the conserved phenylalanine or tryptophan, likely indicating a read error. The chain recombines TRBV7-9 with TRBJ2-7; maybe TRBD1 (6 bases). CDR3 size: 14 residues. Germline lookup yields CDR1 SEHNR and CDR2 FQNEAQ (reference sequence). V lost 5 bases and J lost 3, with 14 bases in between. The CDR3, as DNA: TGTGCCAGCAGCAGAGGGGGTGGGTACTACGAGCAGTACCTC. It codes for CASSRGGGYYEQYL.

The chain links TRBV10-2 to TRBJ1-1; unclear D gene. Trimming left V 5 bases short and J 0 bases short, with 10 bases between. This CDR3 has 14 residues. Germline CDR1 reads WSHSY; CDR2 reads SAAADI. CDR3 in amino acids: CASSFAGMNTEAFF. The CDR3 DNA is TGCGCCAGCAGTTTCGCTGGTATGAACACTGAAGCTTTCTTT.

The chain is built from TRBV28 and TRBJ2-7; TRBD1 matches 8 bases. The CDR3 extends over 16 amino acids. V was pared by 3 bases and J by 1 base, with 8 bases of the junction left unmatched. Per germline, CDR1 MDHEN and CDR2 SYDVKM. The CDR3 loop reads CASSFWAGGVSYEQYF. In DNA, the CDR3 is TGTGCCAGCAGTTTTTGGGCAGGGGGCGTTTCCTACGAGCAGTACTTC.

This clonotype was counted many times. The rearrangement uses TRBV20-1 and TRBJ2-5; TRBD2 aligns across 11 bases. Germline V CDR1 and CDR2: DFQATT, SNEGSKA (reference sequence). The V and J ends lost 4 bases and 5 bases, in that order; junction bases with no gene match: 12. The CDR3 loop spans 16 amino acids. The CDR3 nucleotides are TGCAGTGCTACACGACTTAGCGGGGGGGCTGTGGAGACCCAGTACTTC. This translates into CSATRLSGGAVETQYF.

In this sample, this clonotype turned up many times. The chain is built from TRBV5-1 and TRBJ1-2, with D hard to call. Trimming removed 0 bases at V and 2 bases at J, with 8 bases between. The CDR3 is made up of 14 amino acids. The germline CDR1 and CDR2 sequences are SGHRS and YFSETQ. The CDR3 nucleotides read TGCGCCAGCAGCTTGGCACAGCAGAACTATGGCTACACCTTC. Protein: CASSLAQQNYGYTF.

This clonotype came up a few times. V is TRBV18 and J is TRBJ1-2; D is uncertain. V dropped 4 bases and J dropped 6 bases, with 15 bases sitting between them. This CDR3 contains 14 residues. In germline, CDR1 is KGHSH, CDR2 LQKENI. The CDR3 loop is CASSQSRAVDGYTF. The CDR3 nucleotides read TGTGCCAGCTCACAATCCCGGGCCGTGGATGGCTACACCTTC.

This clonotype has just a few counts. The gene calls are TRBV15 and TRBJ2-2; D is unclear. There are 13 residues in the CDR3. The germline V gene has CDR1 LNHNV and CDR2 YYDKDF (reference sequence). V lost 1 base and J 6 bases, leaving 6 bases between the germline ends. Written as DNA, the CDR3 is TGTGCCACCAGCAGAGGCAATCCCGGGGAGCTGTTTTTT. Protein sequence: CATSRGNPGELFF. Full variable domain (rest looked up from reference TRBV15 and TRBJ2-2): DAMVIQNPRYQVTQFGKPVTLSCSQTLNHNVMYWYQQKSSQAPKLLFHYYDKDFNNEADTPDNFQSRRPNTSFCFLDIRSPGLGDTAMYLCATSRGNPGELFFGEGSRLTVL.

The CDR3 sequence is CASSLGGGAGDGYTF. The CDR3 nucleotides are TGTGCCAGCAGCTTAGGAGGGGGGGCCGGGGATGGCTACACCTTC. The chain recombines TRBV7-2 with TRBJ1-2; D possibly corresponds to TRBD1 (6 bases). The V end was cut by 1 base, the J end by 6 bases, with 15 bases between. The CDR3 runs 15 residues. CDR1 is SGHTA and CDR2 is FQGNSA in the germline V gene.

The sample holds many counts of this clonotype. This chain connects TRBV20-1 to TRBJ1-4; possible D gene TRBD1, 5 bases. The germline V gene has CDR1 DFQATT and CDR2 SNEGSKA (reference sequence). This CDR3 spans 14 amino acids. V was clipped by 6 bases and J by 6 bases, with 17 bases between them. For the CDR3, the DNA is TGCAGTGCAATATCGGGGACTGAGGATGAAAAACTGTTTTTT. Translating gives CSAISGTEDEKLFF.

This clonotype appeared many times. V is TRBV12-5 and J is TRBJ2-3; D uncertain. The V end was cut by 5 bases, the J end by 2 bases, with 11 bases between. The germline gives CDR1 LGHNT, CDR2 FRNRAP. CDR3 length: 14 residues. As DNA, the CDR3 is TGTGCTAGTGGTAGTCGGGCCACCACAGATACGCAGTATTTT. This translates into CASGSRATTDTQYF.

This clonotype was observed many times. The chain uses TRBV7-2 and TRBJ2-1; 11 positions agree with TRBD2. This CDR3 is built from 16 residues. V trimming: 4 bases; J trimming: 5 bases; junction bases outside the gene matches: 7. CDR1 SGHTA and CDR2 FQGNSA come from the germline V gene. CDR3 DNA sequence: TGTGCCAGCAGCTCCCCGGGACTAGCGGTTAACAATGAGCAGTTCTTC. Protein product: CASSSPGLAVNNEQFF.

This chain links TRBV28 with TRBJ1-4; maybe TRBD1 (5 bases). The germline CDR1 and CDR2 sequences are MDHEN and SYDVKM. This CDR3 spans 15 amino acids. V lost 3 bases and J 2 bases, leaving 10 bases between the germline ends. The CDR3 reads CASSFPGLTNEKLFF. The DNA for the CDR3 is TGTGCCAGCAGTTTCCCGGGACTGACTAATGAAAAACTGTTTTTT.

This clonotype was recorded at least ten times. The chain links TRBV7-2 to TRBJ2-3; 11 nucleotides align to TRBD2. Germline values: CDR1 SGHTA, CDR2 FQGNSA. The ends lost 5 bases at V and 0 bases at J; junction bases unmatched: 4. The CDR3 covers 16 residues. The CDR3 nucleotides are TGTGCCAGCAGCCCCCGACTAGCGGGAAGCACAGATACGCAGTATTTT. Its protein is CASSPRLAGSTDTQYF.

Many counts were recorded for this clonotype. The chain joins TRBV2 to TRBJ2-7, with D perhaps given as TRBD1 or TRBD2 (5 bases each). With 3 bases removed from V and 6 bases from J, the gap between germline ends came to 18 bases. The CDR3 is made up of 15 amino acids. Germline V CDR1 and CDR2: SNHLY, FYNNEI. CDR3 amino acids: CASSEGTAASLEQYF. For the CDR3, the DNA is TGTGCCAGCAGTGAGGGGACGGCAGCCTCTCTCGAGCAGTACTTC.

This clonotype came up many times. The chain employs TRBV2 and TRBJ1-5; D is unresolved. CDR3 length: 17 amino acids. Trimming shortened V by 7 bases and J by 0 bases, and 19 bases separated the two germline ends. Germline V lookup: CDR1 SNHLY, CDR2 FYNNEI. The CDR3 DNA follows: TGTGCCAGCACTCCGGGGTTGAGGGTAAATAGCAATCAGCCCCAGCATTTT. The encoded protein is CASTPGLRVNSNQPQHF.